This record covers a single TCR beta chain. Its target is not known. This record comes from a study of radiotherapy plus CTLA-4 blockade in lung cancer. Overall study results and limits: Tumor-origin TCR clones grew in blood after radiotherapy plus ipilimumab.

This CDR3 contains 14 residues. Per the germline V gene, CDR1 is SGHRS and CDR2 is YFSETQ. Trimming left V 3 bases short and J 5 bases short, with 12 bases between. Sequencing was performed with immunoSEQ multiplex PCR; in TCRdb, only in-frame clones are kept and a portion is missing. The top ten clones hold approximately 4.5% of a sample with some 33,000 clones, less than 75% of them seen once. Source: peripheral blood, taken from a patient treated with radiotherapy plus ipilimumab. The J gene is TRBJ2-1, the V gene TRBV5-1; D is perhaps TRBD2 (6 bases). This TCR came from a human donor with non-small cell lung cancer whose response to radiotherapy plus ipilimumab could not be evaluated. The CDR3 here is CASSSGELNNEQFF. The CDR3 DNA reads TGCGCCAGCAGCTCGGGGGAACTAAACAATGAGCAGTTCTTC.